The present T cell receptor (beta chain) was sequenced within a study of CD8+CD57+ T cells in acquired aplastic anemia. Across the study: Each DNA sample taken from sorted CD4+ and CD8+ cells came to about 3.2 ug on average. Study results and caveats: Statistical testing detected no significant gap in CD8+ Simpson's diversity between patients and controls. In common between the patients and the controls were twenty-nine CD8+ CDR3 sequences.

Genomic DNA templated the TCR beta VDJ and CDR3 profiling. Via MiXCR, TCRdb re-called the reads, giving one row per CDR3 protein. The sample carries 150,000 to 200,000 distinct CDR3 sequences, roughly 64% recorded once. This clonotype appeared once. Its specificity is unknown. The CDR3 extends over 14 amino acids. Trimming left V 3 bases short and J 6 bases short, with 12 bases between. Germline CDR1 is LNHDA and CDR2 is SQIVND (reference sequence). Sequencing was done on a sample of sorted CD4+, CD8+, or CD8+CD57+ T cells (not recorded which) from PBMCs. The clonotype comes from a human donor with severe aplastic anemia or a healthy control (not recorded which). V is TRBV19 and J is TRBJ1-3; weak D call: TRBD1 (5 bases). The CDR3 loop is CASSIRGDSNTIYF. CDR3 nucleotide sequence: TGTGCCAGTAGTATTCGGGGCGACTCAAACACCATATATTTT.